The next 15 T cell receptor beta chains were all read from a single sample in a study of low-dose radiotherapy and immunotherapy resistance in tumors. It was with a constant-region primer and a V-primer adapter that TCRs were amplified over around 18 PCR cycles. TCRdb re-derived calls from the reads in MiXCR, one entry per CDR3 protein. The sample comprises tens of thousands of distinct CDR3 sequences, about 10% of which are singletons, and approximately 6.2% rests with the top ten. Time point of the sample: before trial treatment. The sample in question was PBMCs, obtained before treatment. These receptors all come from a female donor with ovarian cancer.

The genes are TRBV30 and TRBJ1-1; 8 nucleotides agree with TRBD1. CDR1 GTSNPN and CDR2 SVGIG come from the germline V gene (reference sequence). Trimming cost V 5 bases and J 1 base; bases outside gene matches: 9. This CDR3 comprises 15 residues. CDR3 loop: CAWSGGGGKNTEAFF. The CDR3 DNA reads as TGTGCCTGGTCAGGGGGCGGGGGGAAGAACACTGAAGCTTTCTTT. The variable domain in full, with the rest retrieved from reference TRBV30 and TRBJ1-1, is SQTIHQWPATLVQPVGSPLSLECTVEGTSNPNLYWYRQAAGRGLQLLFYSVGIGQISSEVPQNLSASRPQDRQFILSSKKLLLSDSGFYLCAWSGGGGKNTEAFFGQGTRLTVV.

The chain uses TRBV6-2 or TRBV6-3 and TRBJ1-1; D remains ambiguous. Germline V gives CDR1 MNHEY, CDR2 SVGEGT. V was shortened by 0 bases and J by 1 base, with 9 bases between the two germline ends. This CDR3 region has 15 residues. The CDR3 DNA is TGTGCCAGCAGTTACTCGTGGCTCGGGAACACTGAAGCTTTCTTT. It encodes CASSYSWLGNTEAFF.

This clonotype appeared many times. This rearrangement joins TRBV3-1 to TRBJ2-4; D not certain. The V end lost 4 bases, the J end lost 8 bases, and 12 bases lay between the germline ends. Germline V lookup: CDR1 LGHDT, CDR2 YNNKEL (reference sequence). CDR3 length: 13 amino acids. This CDR3 is CASSRKREDIQYF. The CDR3 coding sequence is TGTGCCAGCAGCCGTAAAAGAGAGGACATTCAGTACTTC.

This clonotype appeared many times. The rearrangement uses TRBV5-1 and TRBJ2-5, with TRBD1 matching 8 bases. Trimming at V came to 2 bases and at J to 3 bases, leaving 3 bases not matched to a gene. The CDR3 runs 14 residues. Looked up from germline, CDR1 is SGHRS and CDR2 is YFSETQ. CDR3 loop: CASSFGQGKETQYF. The CDR3, as DNA: TGCGCCAGCAGCTTCGGACAGGGTAAAGAGACCCAGTACTTC. Complete variable domain (other parts from reference TRBV5-1 and TRBJ2-5): KAGVTQTPRYLIKTRGQQVTLSCSPISGHRSVSWYQQTPGQGLQFLFEYFSETQRNKGNFPGRFSGRQFSNSRSEMNVSTLELGDSALYLCASSFGQGKETQYFGPGTRLLVL.

A word on this clonotype: This is likely an artifact of a read error, given a far larger clone one base away. V gene TRBV7-6 combines with J gene TRBJ1-4; D is uncertain. The CDR3 sequence is 16 residues long. CDR1 is SGHVS and CDR2 is FNYEAQ in the germline V gene. The CDR3 DNA sequence: TGTGCCAACAGCTTAGGCGACCGGGCCCAGAGGGAGAAACTGTTTTTT. Translated, it gives CANSLGDRAQREKLFF.

This clonotype was found many times. The chain carries TRBV30 and TRBJ2-7; 7 positions agree with TRBD1. Trimming cost V 2 bases and J 1 base; bases outside gene matches: 5. The CDR3 totals 14 residues. CDR1 and CDR2 (germline): GTSNPN, SVGIG (reference sequence). CDR3 coding DNA: TGTGCCTGGAGTACCCACAGGGGATCCTACGAGCAGTACTTC. This codes for CAWSTHRGSYEQYF.

This clonotype was seen at least ten times. The V and J genes are TRBV27 and TRBJ2-1, with 9 bases matching TRBD1. CDR1 is MNHEY, CDR2 SMNVEV, per germline (reference sequence). Trimming removed 7 bases from V and 2 bases from J; junction bases left unmatched: 6. This CDR3 has 15 residues. CDR3 sequence: CASTLQGATYNEQFF. As DNA, the CDR3 is TGTGCCAGCACCTTACAGGGGGCAACCTACAATGAGCAGTTCTTC.

This clonotype has a count of ten or more. The CDR3 loop reads CASSLDRYEQYF. CDR3 bases: TGTGCCAGCAGCTTGGATCGCTACGAGCAGTACTTC. This rearrangement joins TRBV5-4 to TRBJ2-7; D is unresolved. The CDR3 spans 12 residues. Germline V gives CDR1 SGHNT, CDR2 YYREEE (reference sequence). V was clipped by 0 bases and J by 3 bases, with 4 bases between them.

At least ten counts were recorded for this clonotype. The rearrangement uses TRBV4-1 and TRBJ2-4, with D uncertain. The V and J ends lost 4 bases and 8 bases respectively, with 27 bases between them. This CDR3 is built from 18 residues. Germline CDR1 reads MGHRA; CDR2 reads YSYEKL. The chain's CDR3 is CASSRESGRGGSWDIQYF. The CDR3 coding sequence is TGCGCCAGCAGCCGCGAATCGGGCCGCGGTGGGTCGTGGGACATTCAGTACTTC.

This clonotype has at least ten counts. The chain couples TRBV27 to TRBJ2-5; D tentatively reads TRBD1 or TRBD2 (5 bases each). This CDR3 contains 12 residues. CDR1 MNHEY and CDR2 SMNVEV come from the germline V gene (reference sequence). Trimming took off 10 bases at V and 6 bases at J, with 15 bases between the two ends. CDR3 residues: CATESGRKTQYF. The DNA for the CDR3 is TGTGCCACCGAGTCGGGGCGGAAGACCCAGTACTTC.

The chain couples TRBV5-8 to TRBJ1-4; 7 bases map to TRBD1. V lost 0 bases, J lost 3 bases, and 2 bases stayed unmatched. The CDR3 is 15 amino acids. Germline V gives CDR1 SGHTS, CDR2 YDEGEE. The CDR3 loop is CASSLGQGANEKLFF. DNA of the CDR3: TGTGCCAGCAGCTTGGGACAGGGAGCTAATGAAAAACTGTTTTTT.

There are many counts of this clonotype. V and J are TRBV3-1 and TRBJ2-1; D perhaps matches TRBD1 (5 bases). The CDR3 consists of 13 residues. Trimming cost V 7 bases and J 2 bases, with 9 bases left between them. CDR1 and CDR2 from the germline V gene are LGHDT and YNNKEL (reference sequence). CDR3 sequence (DNA): TGTGCCAGCACCATAGGGGCCTACAATGAGCAGTTCTTC. This sequence encodes CASTIGAYNEQFF.

Notes on this clonotype: A far larger clone is one nucleotide away, so this likely arose from a read error. This chain links TRBV4-2 with TRBJ2-3; the D gene is possibly TRBD2 (6 bases). CDR1 and CDR2 from the germline V gene are LGHNA and YNFKEQ. The V end lost 4 bases, the J end lost 2 bases, and 13 bases lay between the germline ends. The CDR3 spans 15 residues. DNA of the CDR3: TGTGCCAGCAGCCCCCGGGACTCGTTCACAGATACGCAGTATTTT. It specifies CASSPRDSFTDTQYF.

V usage is TRBV9 and J usage is TRBJ1-2, with TRBD1 as a possible D gene (6 bases). Trimming left V 3 bases short and J 4 bases short, with 13 bases between. This CDR3 region has 14 residues. The V gene's germline CDR1 is SGDLS and CDR2 YYNGEE. CDR3 coding DNA: TGTGCCAGCAGCGCAGGACAGTTCTTCTATGGCTACACCTTC. This translates into CASSAGQFFYGYTF.

This clonotype was recorded many times. The chain has TRBV6-2 or TRBV6-3 and TRBJ2-7, with D perhaps given as TRBD1 or TRBD2 (5 bases each). Trimming left V 4 bases short and J 0 bases short, with 10 bases between. Germline V lookup: CDR1 MNHEY, CDR2 SVGEGT. The CDR3 is made up of 14 amino acids. CDR3 sequence (DNA): TGTGCCAGCAGTTTGAGGGGATACTCCTACGAGCAGTACTTC. Protein product: CASSLRGYSYEQYF.